The clone carrying this T cell receptor (beta chain) occurred a few times. Sequencing used immunoSEQ multiplex PCR; TCRdb keeps in-frame clones, though not all of them. The sample includes fewer than 20,000 clones, 50% to 65% of them seen just once. Stated treatment: randomized to nivolumab then ipilimumab (arm A) or the reverse (arm B). No patient had prior DNA-damaging chemotherapy. Live CD3+CD8+ CD19− CD56− cells were sorted from PBMCs. The source of the sample is a study of sequential checkpoint blockade in melanoma. Looking at the study overall: After both sequences, patients received maintenance nivolumab.

This CDR3 comprises 11 residues. Per the germline V gene, CDR1 is SEHNR and CDR2 is FQNEAQ (reference sequence). After removal of 10 bases from V and 6 bases from J, the junction contained 6 bases not matched to a gene. The sequencing here drew on CD8+ T cells sorted from blood (inferred from file names), taken from a patient given nivolumab and ipilimumab in sequence. This chain uses TRBV7-9 with TRBJ2-7, with 7 nucleotides matching TRBD2. This clonotype was sampled from a human donor with melanoma. The CDR3 bases are TGTGCCACCCTGGGGGGGATCGAGCAGTACTTC. Translating gives CATLGGIEQYF.